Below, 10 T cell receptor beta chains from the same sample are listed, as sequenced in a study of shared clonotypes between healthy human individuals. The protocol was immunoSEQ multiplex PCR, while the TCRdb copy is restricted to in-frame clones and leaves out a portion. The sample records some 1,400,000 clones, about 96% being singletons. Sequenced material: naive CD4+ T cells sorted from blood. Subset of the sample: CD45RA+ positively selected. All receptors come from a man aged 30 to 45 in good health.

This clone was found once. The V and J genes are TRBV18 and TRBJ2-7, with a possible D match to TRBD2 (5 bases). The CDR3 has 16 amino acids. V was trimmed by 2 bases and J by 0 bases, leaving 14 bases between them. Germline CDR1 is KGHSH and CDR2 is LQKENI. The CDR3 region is CASSPFTGISSYEQYF. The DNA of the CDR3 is TGTGCCAGCTCACCATTTACGGGAATTAGCTCCTACGAGCAGTACTTC.

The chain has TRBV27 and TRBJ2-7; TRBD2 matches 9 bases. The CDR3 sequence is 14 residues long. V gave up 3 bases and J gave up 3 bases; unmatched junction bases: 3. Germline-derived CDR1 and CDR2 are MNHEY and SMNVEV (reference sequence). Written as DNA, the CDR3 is TGTGCCAGCAGTTTTAGCGGGAGAAGCTACGAGCAGTACTTC. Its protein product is CASSFSGRSYEQYF.

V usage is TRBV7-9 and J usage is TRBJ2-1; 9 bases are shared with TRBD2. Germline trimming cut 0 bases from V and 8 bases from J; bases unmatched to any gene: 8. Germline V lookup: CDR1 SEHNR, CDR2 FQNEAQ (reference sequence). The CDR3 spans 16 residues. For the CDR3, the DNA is TGTGCCAGCAGCTTAGCTGGCGGGAGGGCGGGTTATGAGCAGTTCTTC. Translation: CASSLAGGRAGYEQFF.

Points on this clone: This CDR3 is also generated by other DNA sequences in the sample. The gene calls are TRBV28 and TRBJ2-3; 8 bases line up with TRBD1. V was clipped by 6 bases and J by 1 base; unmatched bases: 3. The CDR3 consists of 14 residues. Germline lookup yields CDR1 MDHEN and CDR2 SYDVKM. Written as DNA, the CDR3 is TGTGCCAGCAGCCCGGGACAGGGCACAGATACGCAGTATTTT. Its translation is CASSPGQGTDTQYF.

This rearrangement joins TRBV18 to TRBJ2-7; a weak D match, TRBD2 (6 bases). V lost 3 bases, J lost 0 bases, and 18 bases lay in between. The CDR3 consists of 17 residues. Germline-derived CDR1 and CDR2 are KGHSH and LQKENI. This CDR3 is CASSPGVGSPSSYEQYF. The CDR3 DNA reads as TGTGCCAGCTCACCGGGGGTCGGGAGCCCAAGCTCCTACGAGCAGTACTTC.

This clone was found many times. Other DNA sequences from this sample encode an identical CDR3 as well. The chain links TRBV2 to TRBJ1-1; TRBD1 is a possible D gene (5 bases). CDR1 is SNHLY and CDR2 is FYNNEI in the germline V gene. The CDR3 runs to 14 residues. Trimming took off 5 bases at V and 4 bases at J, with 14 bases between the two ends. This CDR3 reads CASSLQGAGTEAFF. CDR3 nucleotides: TGTGCCAGCAGTCTCCAGGGTGCGGGCACTGAAGCTTTCTTT.

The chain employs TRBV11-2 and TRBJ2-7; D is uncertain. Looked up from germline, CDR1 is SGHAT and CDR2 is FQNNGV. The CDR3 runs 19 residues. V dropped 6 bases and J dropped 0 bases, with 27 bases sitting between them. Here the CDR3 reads CASRNPRALGSGSSYEQYF. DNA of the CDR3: TGTGCCAGCAGGAACCCTCGGGCCCTTGGGTCCGGCAGCTCCTACGAGCAGTACTTC.

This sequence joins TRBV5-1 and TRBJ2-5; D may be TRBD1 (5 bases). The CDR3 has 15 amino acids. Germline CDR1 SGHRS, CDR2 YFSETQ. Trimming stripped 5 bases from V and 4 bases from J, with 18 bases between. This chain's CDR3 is CASRLGSQGTETQYF. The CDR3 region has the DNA TGCGCCAGCAGGCTGGGGTCCCAGGGAACAGAGACCCAGTACTTC. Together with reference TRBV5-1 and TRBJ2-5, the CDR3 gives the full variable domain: KAGVTQTPRYLIKTRGQQVTLSCSPISGHRSVSWYQQTPGQGLQFLFEYFSETQRNKGNFPGRFSGRQFSNSRSEMNVSTLELGDSALYLCASRLGSQGTETQYFGPGTRLLVL.

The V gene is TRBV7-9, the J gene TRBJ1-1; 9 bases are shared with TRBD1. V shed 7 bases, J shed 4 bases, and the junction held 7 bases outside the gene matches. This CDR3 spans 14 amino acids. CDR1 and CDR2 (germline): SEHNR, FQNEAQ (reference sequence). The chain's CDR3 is CASTFGQGFTEAFF. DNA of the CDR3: TGTGCCAGCACCTTCGGACAGGGGTTCACTGAAGCTTTCTTT.

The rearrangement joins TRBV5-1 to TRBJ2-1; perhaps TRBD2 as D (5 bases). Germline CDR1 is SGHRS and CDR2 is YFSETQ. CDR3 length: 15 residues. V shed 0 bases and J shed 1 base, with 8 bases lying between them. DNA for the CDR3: TGCGCCAGCAGCTTGGCACTAGAGTCCTACAATGAGCAGTTCTTC. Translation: CASSLALESYNEQFF.